The clone carrying this T cell receptor (beta chain) was seen a handful of times. Individually, cDNA molecules had unique molecular identifiers attached to them. Using its own MiXCR run on the 5' RACE reads, TCRdb lists one record per CDR3 protein. Counted here are tens of thousands of distinct CDR3 sequences, 11% to 15% occurring once; the ten biggest clones make up roughly 9.7%. This specimen belongs to a study of early T cells in non-severe SARS-CoV-2 infection. Across the study: From unsorted whole blood, bulk RNA was sequenced, and the chains remained unpaired.

V was clipped by 4 bases and J by 7 bases; unmatched bases: 4. The germline V gene encodes CDR1 KGHSH and CDR2 LQKENI. The CDR3 runs to 13 residues. What was sequenced was whole blood. V is TRBV18 and J is TRBJ1-1, with 9 bases lining up with TRBD1. This TCR was sampled from an adult who was a healthcare worker with PCR-confirmed SARS-CoV-2 infection or an uninfected control (not recorded which). CDR3 coding DNA: TGTGCCAGCTCACTACGACAGGGGGATGAAGCTTTCTTT. The encoded protein is CASSLRQGDEAFF.